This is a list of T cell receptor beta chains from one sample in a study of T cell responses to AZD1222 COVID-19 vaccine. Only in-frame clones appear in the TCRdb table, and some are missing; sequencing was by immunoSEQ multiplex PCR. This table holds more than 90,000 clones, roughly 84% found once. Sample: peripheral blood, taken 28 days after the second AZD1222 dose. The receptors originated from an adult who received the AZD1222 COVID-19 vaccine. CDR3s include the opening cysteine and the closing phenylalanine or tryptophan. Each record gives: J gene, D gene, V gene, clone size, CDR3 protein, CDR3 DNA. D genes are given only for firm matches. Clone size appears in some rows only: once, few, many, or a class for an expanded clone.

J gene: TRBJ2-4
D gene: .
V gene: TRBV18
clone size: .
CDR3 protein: CASSPPTGPLAKNIQYF
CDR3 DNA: TGTGCCAGCTCACCACCTACAGGGCCTCTAGCCAAAAACATTCAGTACTTC

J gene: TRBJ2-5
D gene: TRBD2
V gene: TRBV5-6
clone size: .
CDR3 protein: CASRQRASGGAPQETQYF
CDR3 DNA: TGTGCCAGCAGGCAGCGGGCTAGCGGGGGAGCCCCCCAAGAGACCCAGTACTTC

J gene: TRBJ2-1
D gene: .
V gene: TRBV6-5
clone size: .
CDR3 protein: CASSYPVGEQFF
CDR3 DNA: TGTGCCAGCAGTTACCCGGTCGGAGAGCAGTTCTTC

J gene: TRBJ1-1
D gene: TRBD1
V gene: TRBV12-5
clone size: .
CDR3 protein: CASGLKGADEAFF
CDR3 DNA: TGTGCTAGTGGTTTGAAGGGGGCGGATGAAGCTTTCTTT

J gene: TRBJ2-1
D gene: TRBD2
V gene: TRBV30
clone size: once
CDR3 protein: CAWSVGGSSYNEQFF
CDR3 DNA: TGTGCCTGGAGTGTCGGCGGGAGCTCCTACAATGAGCAGTTCTTC

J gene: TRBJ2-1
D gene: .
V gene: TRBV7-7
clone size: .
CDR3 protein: CASSPVEGTGPPQFF
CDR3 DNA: TGTGCCAGCAGCCCGGTGGAGGGGACGGGCCCTCCACAGTTCTTC

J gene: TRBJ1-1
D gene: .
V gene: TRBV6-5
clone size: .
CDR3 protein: CASSRGKGTEAFF
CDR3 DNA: TGTGCCAGCAGCCGCGGCAAGGGTACTGAAGCTTTCTTT

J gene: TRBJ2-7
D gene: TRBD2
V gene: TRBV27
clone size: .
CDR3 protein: CASSFLRSGLLAGDSYEQYF
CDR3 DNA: TGTGCCAGCAGTTTCTTGAGGTCGGGGTTACTAGCGGGAGACTCCTACGAGCAGTACTTC

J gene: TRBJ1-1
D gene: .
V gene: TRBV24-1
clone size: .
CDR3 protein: CATSSPGGSNTEAFF
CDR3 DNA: TGTGCCACCAGTTCCCCAGGAGGCAGCAACACTGAAGCTTTCTTT

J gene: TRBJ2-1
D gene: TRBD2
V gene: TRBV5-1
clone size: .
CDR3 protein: CASNTGTIDDEQFF
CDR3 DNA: TGCGCCAGCAACACCGGGACTATCGACGATGAGCAGTTCTTC

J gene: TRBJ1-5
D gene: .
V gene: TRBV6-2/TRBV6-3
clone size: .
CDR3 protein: CASSYTDRPQHF
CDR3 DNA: TGTGCCAGCAGTTACACAGACAGGCCCCAGCATTTT

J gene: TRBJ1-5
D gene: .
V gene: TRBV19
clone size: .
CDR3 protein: CASSSGGTVFAQHF
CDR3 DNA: TGTGCCAGTAGTAGCGGGGGTACCGTTTTTGCCCAGCATTTT

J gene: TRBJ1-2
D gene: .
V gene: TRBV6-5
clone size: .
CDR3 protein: CASSYSGGYGYTF
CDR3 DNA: TGTGCCAGCAGTTACTCAGGGGGCTATGGCTACACCTTC

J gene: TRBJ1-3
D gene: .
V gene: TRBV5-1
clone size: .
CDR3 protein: CASSQRSSGNTIYF
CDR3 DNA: TGCGCCAGCAGCCAGAGGAGCTCTGGAAACACCATATATTTT

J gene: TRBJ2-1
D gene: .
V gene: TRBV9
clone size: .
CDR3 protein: CASSVEGTTYNEQFF
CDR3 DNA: TGTGCCAGCAGCGTAGAGGGGACAACCTACAATGAGCAGTTCTTC

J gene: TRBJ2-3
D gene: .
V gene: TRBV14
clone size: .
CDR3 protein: CASSQDSGATDTQYF
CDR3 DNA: TGTGCCAGCAGCCAAGATTCGGGGGCCACAGATACGCAGTATTTT

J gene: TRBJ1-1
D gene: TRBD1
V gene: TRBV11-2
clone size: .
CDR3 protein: CASSLHGTVNTEAFF
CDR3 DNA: TGTGCCAGCAGCCTCCACGGGACAGTGAACACTGAAGCTTTCTTT

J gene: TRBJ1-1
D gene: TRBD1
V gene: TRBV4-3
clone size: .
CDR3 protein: CASSQDLIGTGMPNTEAFF
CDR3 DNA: TGCGCCAGCAGCCAAGATCTGATCGGGACAGGGATGCCGAACACTGAAGCTTTCTTT

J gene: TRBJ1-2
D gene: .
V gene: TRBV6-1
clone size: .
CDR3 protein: CASSDTNYGYTF
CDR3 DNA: TGTGCCAGCAGTGACACTAACTATGGCTACACCTTC

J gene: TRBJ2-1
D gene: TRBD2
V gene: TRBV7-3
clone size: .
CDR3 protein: CASSFTGTSGGYNEQFF
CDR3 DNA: TGTGCCAGCAGCTTCACCGGGACTAGCGGGGGCTACAATGAGCAGTTCTTC

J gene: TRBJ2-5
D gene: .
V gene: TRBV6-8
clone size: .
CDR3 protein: CASNFSGRSGAVKETQYF
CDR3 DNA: TGTGCCAGCAACTTTTCGGGCCGATCGGGGGCAGTGAAAGAGACCCAGTACTTC

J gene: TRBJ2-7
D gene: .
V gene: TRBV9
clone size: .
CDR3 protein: CASSAVEDGPSYEQYF
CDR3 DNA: TGTGCCAGCAGCGCGGTCGAAGACGGACCATCCTACGAGCAGTACTTC

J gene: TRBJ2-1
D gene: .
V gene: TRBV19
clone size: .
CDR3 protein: CASSALDAYNEQFF
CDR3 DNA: TGTGCCAGTAGCGCGTTGGACGCCTACAATGAGCAGTTCTTC

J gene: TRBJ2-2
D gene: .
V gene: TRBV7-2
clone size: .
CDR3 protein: CASSLKEGNTGELFF
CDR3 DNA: TGTGCCAGCAGCTTAAAAGAAGGGAACACCGGGGAGCTGTTTTTT

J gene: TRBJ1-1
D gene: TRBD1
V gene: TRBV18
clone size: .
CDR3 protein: CASRQTGVTEAFF
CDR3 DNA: TGTGCCAGCCGCCAGACAGGGGTCACTGAAGCTTTCTTT